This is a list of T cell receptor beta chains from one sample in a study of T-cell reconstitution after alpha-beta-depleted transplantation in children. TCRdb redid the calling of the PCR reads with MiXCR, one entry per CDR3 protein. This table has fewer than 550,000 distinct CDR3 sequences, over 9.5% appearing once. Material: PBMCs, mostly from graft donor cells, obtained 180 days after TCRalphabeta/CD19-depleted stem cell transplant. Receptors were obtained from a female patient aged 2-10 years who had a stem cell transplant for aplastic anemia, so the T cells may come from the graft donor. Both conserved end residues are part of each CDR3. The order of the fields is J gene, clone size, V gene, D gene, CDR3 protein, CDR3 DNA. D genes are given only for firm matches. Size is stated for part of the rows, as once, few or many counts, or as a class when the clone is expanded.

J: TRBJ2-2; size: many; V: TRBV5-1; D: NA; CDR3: CASSGGLESTGELFF; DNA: TGCGCCAGCAGCGGAGGACTGGAAAGCACCGGGGAGCTGTTTTTT
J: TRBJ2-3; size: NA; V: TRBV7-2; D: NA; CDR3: CASRRYRATDTQYF; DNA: TGTGCCAGCAGGCGTTACAGGGCCACAGATACGCAGTATTTT
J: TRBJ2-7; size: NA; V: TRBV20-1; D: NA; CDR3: CSARDEIWTSYEQYF; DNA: TGCAGTGCTAGAGATGAAATCTGGACCTCCTACGAGCAGTACTTC
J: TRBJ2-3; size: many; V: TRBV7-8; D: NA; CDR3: CASSTGQYQAQYF; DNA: TGTGCCAGCAGCACAGGACAGTACCAAGCGCAGTATTTT
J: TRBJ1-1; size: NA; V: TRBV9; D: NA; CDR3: CASSVSLTTEAFF; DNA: TGTGCCAGCAGCGTAAGTCTGACCACTGAAGCTTTCTTT
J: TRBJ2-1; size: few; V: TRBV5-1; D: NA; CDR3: CASSFRAGSSNEQFF; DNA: TGCGCCAGCAGCTTTCGGGCGGGATCGAGTAATGAGCAGTTCTTC
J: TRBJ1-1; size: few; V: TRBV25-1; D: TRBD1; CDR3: CASSDRGRGTEAFF; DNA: TGTGCCAGCAGTGACAGGGGGCGCGGCACTGAAGCTTTCTTT
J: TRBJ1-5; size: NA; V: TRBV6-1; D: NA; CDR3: CASRSQGRNQPQHF; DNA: TGTGCCAGCAGATCCCAGGGTCGCAATCAGCCCCAGCATTTT
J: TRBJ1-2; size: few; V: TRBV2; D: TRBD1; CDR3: CASSGTGGANYGYTF; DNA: TGTGCCAGCAGTGGAACAGGGGGGGCTAACTATGGCTACACCTTC
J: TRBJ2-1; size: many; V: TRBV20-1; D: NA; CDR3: CSARDPRARMKGNEQFF; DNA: TGCAGTGCTAGAGACCCTAGGGCGAGGATGAAGGGCAATGAGCAGTTCTTC
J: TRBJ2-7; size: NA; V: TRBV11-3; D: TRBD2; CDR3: CASSPGGDKGTYEQYF; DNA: TGTGCCAGCAGCCCCGGGGGGGACAAGGGGACCTACGAGCAGTACTTC
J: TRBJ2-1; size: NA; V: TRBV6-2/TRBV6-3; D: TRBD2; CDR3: CASWHRTSGHEQFF; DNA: TGTGCCAGCTGGCATAGGACTAGCGGGCATGAGCAGTTCTTC
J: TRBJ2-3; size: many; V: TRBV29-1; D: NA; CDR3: CSVQSPDTQYF; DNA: TGCAGCGTTCAGTCCCCAGATACGCAGTATTTT
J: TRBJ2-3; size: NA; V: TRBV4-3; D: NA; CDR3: CASSQDFTADTQYF; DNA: TGCGCCAGCAGCCAAGACTTCACAGCAGATACGCAGTATTTT
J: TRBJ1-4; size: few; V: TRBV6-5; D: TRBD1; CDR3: CASSYSIDRGLFF; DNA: TGTGCCAGCAGTTACTCGATTGACAGGGGGCTGTTTTTT
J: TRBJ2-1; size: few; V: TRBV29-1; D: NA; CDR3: CSVEIRGYNEQFF; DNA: TGCAGCGTCGAGATACGGGGCTACAATGAGCAGTTCTTC
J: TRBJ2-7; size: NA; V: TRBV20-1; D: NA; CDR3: CSASPGRRSYEQYF; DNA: TGCAGTGCTTCCCCAGGGAGAAGGTCCTACGAGCAGTACTTC
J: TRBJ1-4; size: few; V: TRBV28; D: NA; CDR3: CASSTGNEKLFF; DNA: TGTGCCAGCTCGACAGGAAATGAAAAACTGTTTTTT
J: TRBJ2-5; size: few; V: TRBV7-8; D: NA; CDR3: CASSWSPQGYSKETQYF; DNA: TGTGCCAGCAGCTGGAGTCCTCAAGGTTACTCCAAAGAGACCCAGTACTTC
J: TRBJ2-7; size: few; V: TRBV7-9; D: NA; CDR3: CASTPGPYEQYF; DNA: TGTGCCAGCACACCCGGGCCCTACGAGCAGTACTTC
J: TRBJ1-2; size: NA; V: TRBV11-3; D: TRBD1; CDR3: CASSLGGGGQSARRGYTF; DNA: TGTGCCAGCAGCTTAGGAGGTGGGGGACAGTCTGCGAGGCGGGGCTACACCTTC
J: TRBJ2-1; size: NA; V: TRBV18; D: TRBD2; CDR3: CASSPQSLAGNNEQFF; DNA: TGTGCCAGCTCACCACAGTCGCTAGCGGGAAACAATGAGCAGTTCTTC
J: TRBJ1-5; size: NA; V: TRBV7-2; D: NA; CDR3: CASSLTGGGGNQPQHF; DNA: TGTGCCAGCAGCTTAACCGGGGGGGGTGGAAATCAGCCCCAGCATTTT
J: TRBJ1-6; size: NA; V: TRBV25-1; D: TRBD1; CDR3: CASSGDRHSPLHF; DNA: TGTGCCAGCAGTGGGGACAGGCATTCACCCCTCCACTTT
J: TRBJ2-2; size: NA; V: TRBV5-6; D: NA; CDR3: CASSLDQLRGLFF; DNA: TGTGCCAGCAGCTTGGATCAGCTGCGGGGGCTGTTTTTT
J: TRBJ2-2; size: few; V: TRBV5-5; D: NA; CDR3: CASSLVAGSGTGELFF; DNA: TGTGCCAGCAGCTTGGTGGCGGGGAGTGGCACCGGGGAGCTGTTTTTT
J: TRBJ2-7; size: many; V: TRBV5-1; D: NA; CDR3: CASTSAQREQYF; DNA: TGCGCCAGCACTAGCGCCCAGAGGGAGCAGTACTTC
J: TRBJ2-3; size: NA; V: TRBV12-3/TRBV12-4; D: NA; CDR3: CASREPVTGTDTQYF; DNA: TGTGCCAGCAGGGAGCCAGTGACGGGCACAGATACGCAGTATTTT
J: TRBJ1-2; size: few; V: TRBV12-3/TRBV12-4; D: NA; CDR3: CASSLNQVHGYTF; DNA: TGTGCCAGCAGTTTAAACCAGGTCCATGGCTACACCTTC
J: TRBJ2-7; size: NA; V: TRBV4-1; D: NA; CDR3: CASSQETSFHEQYF; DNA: TGCGCCAGCAGCCAAGAAACTAGCTTCCACGAGCAGTACTTC
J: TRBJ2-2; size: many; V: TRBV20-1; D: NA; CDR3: CSADRNTGELFF; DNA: TGCAGTGCTGACAGGAACACCGGGGAGCTGTTTTTT
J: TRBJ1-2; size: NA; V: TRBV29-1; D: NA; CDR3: CSVVTSGYTF; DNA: TGCAGCGTTGTGACTTCTGGCTACACCTTC
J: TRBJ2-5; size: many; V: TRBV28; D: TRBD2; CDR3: CASKGTSGLQETQYF; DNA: TGTGCCAGCAAAGGGACTAGCGGGTTACAAGAGACCCAGTACTTC
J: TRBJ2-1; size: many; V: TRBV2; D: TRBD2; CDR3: CARDIPGLAYDEQFF; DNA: TGTGCCAGGGATATTCCGGGACTAGCGTACGATGAGCAGTTCTTC
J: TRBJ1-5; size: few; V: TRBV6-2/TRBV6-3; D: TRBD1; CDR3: CASQTGDDNQPQHF; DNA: TGTGCCAGCCAAACAGGGGACGACAATCAGCCCCAGCATTTT
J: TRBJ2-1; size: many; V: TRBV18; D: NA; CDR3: CASSRNGEEQFF; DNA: TGTGCCAGCTCACGCAACGGGGAAGAGCAGTTCTTC
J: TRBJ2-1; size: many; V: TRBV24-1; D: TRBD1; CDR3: CATSDLTGQGRDEQFF; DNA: TGTGCCACCAGTGACCTAACCGGACAGGGAAGGGATGAGCAGTTCTTC
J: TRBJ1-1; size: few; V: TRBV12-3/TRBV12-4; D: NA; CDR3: CASRLQPGHGHAEAFF; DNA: TGTGCCAGCAGACTTCAACCGGGACATGGGCACGCTGAAGCTTTCTTT
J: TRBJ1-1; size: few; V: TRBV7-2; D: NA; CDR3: CASSPGPGVNTEAFF; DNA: TGTGCCAGCAGCCCCGGCCCGGGGGTGAACACTGAAGCTTTCTTT
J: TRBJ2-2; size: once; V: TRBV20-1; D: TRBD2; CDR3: CSARAGGKPNTGELFF; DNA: TGCAGTGCTAGAGCGGGGGGAAAACCGAACACCGGGGAGCTGTTTTTT